The next 22 T cell receptor beta chains were all read from a single sample in a study of T cells in Graves' hyperthyroidism and ophthalmopathy. The investigators amplified TCR beta CDR3 regions from RNA transcripts. Primed by the HTBI set, a first-round RT-PCR was run on the TCR CDR3. MiXCR was run by TCRdb on the multiplex PCR reads, yielding one entry per CDR3 protein. The table lists fewer than 850,000 distinct CDR3 sequences, 17% of them singletons. Input material: blood. These receptors originate from a middle-aged man with Graves' hyperthyroidism.

This clonotype was seen repeatedly, ten times or more. CDR3 region: CATSPRGSTEAFF. The CDR3 coding sequence is TGTGCCACCAGTCCAAGAGGGTCCACTGAAGCTTTCTTT. The genes are TRBV24-1 and TRBJ1-1; no clear D. From germline, CDR1 is KGHDR and CDR2 SFDVKD. V shed 6 bases and J shed 4 bases, with 11 bases lying between them. The CDR3 is made up of 13 amino acids.

This clonotype was seen only a few times. The chain employs TRBV7-9 and TRBJ1-5; a possible D gene is TRBD1 (5 bases). V lost 5 bases to trimming and J lost 7 bases, with 12 bases between them. The CDR3 loop spans 13 amino acids. Per germline, CDR1 SEHNR and CDR2 FQNEAQ (reference sequence). The CDR3 reads CASSNSGYQPQHF. Written as DNA, the CDR3 is TGTGCCAGCAGCAATTCAGGGTACCAGCCCCAGCATTTT.

A note on this clonotype: Being one base from a much bigger clone, this may be a read error. The chain links TRBV28 to TRBJ2-1; 8 nucleotides line up with TRBD2. The CDR3 is 15 residues long. Germline loops: CDR1 MDHEN, CDR2 SYDVKM. For the CDR3, the DNA is TGTGCCAACAGTTTATTTCTAGCGGGCGGCAATGAGCAGTTCTTC. It encodes CANSLFLAGGNEQFF.

This clonotype was counted only a few times. This chain connects TRBV30 to TRBJ2-1; unclear D gene. The CDR3 totals 12 residues. Trimming pared 5 bases from V and 12 bases from J, leaving 17 bases between. Germline loops: CDR1 GTSNPN, CDR2 SVGIG (reference sequence). CDR3 sequence reads: CAWSDPLPLQFF. The DNA of the CDR3 is TGTGCCTGGTCGGACCCCCTCCCCTTGCAGTTCTTC.

This clonotype has a handful of counts. The chain recombines TRBV7-2 with TRBJ2-3; no firm D call. The CDR3 has 13 amino acids. The V and J ends lost 1 base and 6 bases respectively, with 8 bases between them. Germline loops: CDR1 SGHTA, CDR2 FQGNSA. This CDR3 reads CASSLGSLDTQYF. The DNA of the CDR3 is TGTGCCAGCAGCTTAGGCTCTTTGGATACGCAGTATTTT. The variable domain in full, completed from reference TRBV7-2 and TRBJ2-3, reads GAGVSQSPSNKVTEKGKDVELRCDPISGHTALYWYRQSLGQGLEFLIYFQGNSAPDKSGLPSDRFSAERTGGSVSTLTIQRTQQEDSAVYLCASSLGSLDTQYFGPGTRLTVL.

Ten or more counts support this clonotype. The chain recombines TRBV11-2 with TRBJ2-5, with TRBD1 matching over 7 bases. The V gene end was trimmed by 5 bases and the J gene end by 5 bases; junction bases not matched to a gene: 8. Germline CDR1 and CDR2: SGHAT and FQNNGV. The CDR3 runs to 14 residues. As DNA, the CDR3 is TGTGCCAGCAGCGGGATCGACAGGGACGAGACCCAGTACTTC. It translates to CASSGIDRDETQYF.

This clonotype was counted a few times. The chain employs TRBV19 and TRBJ1-1, with TRBD1 matching 8 bases. CDR1 is LNHDA, CDR2 SQIVND, per germline (reference sequence). J gave up 4 bases and V 2 bases, and 15 bases lay outside the gene matches. The CDR3 runs to 18 residues. In nucleotides, the CDR3 is TGTGCCAGTAGTATAACGGGGACAGGTGGGGTAAGGGGCACTGAAGCTTTCTTT. This encodes CASSITGTGGVRGTEAFF.

The chain joins TRBV11-3 to TRBJ2-5; D gene uncertain. Trimming pared 2 bases from V and 5 bases from J, leaving 6 bases between. The CDR3 runs 12 residues. Germline loops: CDR1 SGHNT, CDR2 YENEEA. CDR3 bases: TGTGCCAGCAGCTTACTATTGGAGACCCAGTACTTC. The encoded protein is CASSLLLETQYF. Full variable domain (rest looked up from reference TRBV11-3 and TRBJ2-5): EAGVVQSPRYKIIEKKQPVAFWCNPISGHNTLYWYLQNLGQGPELLIRYENEEAVDDSQLPKDRFSAERLKGVDSTLKIQPAELGDSAVYLCASSLLLETQYFGPGTRLLVL.

This clonotype was counted between two and nine times. The chain has TRBV10-3 and TRBJ2-1; D remains unclear. Germline lookup yields CDR1 ENHRY and CDR2 SYGVKD. Trimming took 3 bases from V and 7 from J, leaving 7 bases between them. This CDR3 is 12 amino acids long. The CDR3 reads CAISERRNEQFF. The DNA of the CDR3 is TGTGCCATCAGTGAAAGACGGAATGAGCAGTTCTTC.

This clonotype was detected ten times or more. The chain employs TRBV6-1 and TRBJ1-1; D possibly corresponds to TRBD1 (6 bases). CDR3 length: 16 residues. V gave up 5 bases and J gave up 4 bases, with 20 bases separating them. The germline V gene encodes CDR1 MNHNS and CDR2 SASEGT. CDR3 sequence reads: CASSRPQVGGITEAFF. Here the CDR3 DNA reads TGTGCCAGCAGTCGCCCTCAGGTGGGGGGCATCACTGAAGCTTTCTTT.

The chain uses TRBV10-3 and TRBJ2-7, with a tentative D call TRBD2 (6 bases). The CDR3 totals 14 residues. V was trimmed by 8 bases and J by 2 bases, leaving 16 bases between them. CDR1 and CDR2 from the germline V gene are ENHRY and SYGVKD. The CDR3 here is CAICPGGITYEQYF. CDR3 coding DNA: TGTGCCATCTGCCCTGGCGGGATAACCTACGAGCAGTACTTC.

This clonotype was seen ten or more times. The rearrangement joins TRBV3-1 to TRBJ1-1; D remains unclear. The CDR3 length is 13 residues. Trimming pared 2 bases from V and 1 base from J, leaving 5 bases between. CDR1 LGHDT and CDR2 YNNKEL come from the germline V gene (reference sequence). The CDR3 DNA follows: TGTGCCAGCAGCCAAAAACCGAACACTGAAGCTTTCTTT. Encoded protein: CASSQKPNTEAFF.

This clonotype was picked up many times. This chain links TRBV11-2 with TRBJ2-1; D assignment may be TRBD1 or TRBD2 (6 bases each). Per germline, CDR1 SGHAT and CDR2 FQNNGV. V was pared by 7 bases and J by 4 bases, with 14 bases between. The CDR3 is 14 residues long. The CDR3 region is CASTLQGTYNEQFF. The CDR3 nucleotides read TGTGCCAGCACTCTGCAGGGGACTTACAATGAGCAGTTCTTC.

This clonotype was counted ten times or more. The genes are TRBV6-1 and TRBJ2-3; 8 nucleotides match TRBD2. The CDR3 loop spans 17 amino acids. The junction had 13 bases not matched to a gene; V was cut back by 8 bases and J by 0 bases. CDR1 MNHNS and CDR2 SASEGT come from the germline V gene. CDR3 residues: CASGPGLVFTSTDTQYF. CDR3 DNA: TGTGCCAGCGGACCGGGACTAGTGTTTACTAGCACAGATACGCAGTATTTT.

Ten or more counts support this clonotype. The chain couples TRBV2 to TRBJ2-7; a weak D match, TRBD1 (6 bases). The CDR3 is made up of 13 amino acids. Germline CDR1 is SNHLY and CDR2 is FYNNEI. Trimming pared 4 bases from V and 4 bases from J, leaving 11 bases between. In DNA, the CDR3 is TGTGCCAGCAGTGCGGACAGCTCGTACGAGCAGTACTTC. This sequence encodes CASSADSSYEQYF.

The V gene is TRBV4-1, the J gene TRBJ2-1; D gene unclear. Trimming removed 0 bases at V and 9 bases at J, with 9 bases between. The CDR3 is 13 amino acids. CDR1 is MGHRA and CDR2 is YSYEKL in the germline V gene. CDR3 coding DNA: TGCGCCAGCAGCCAAGATCGAGCGCCTGAGCAGTTCTTC. Its protein product is CASSQDRAPEQFF.

This clonotype was counted many times. V and J are TRBV29-1 and TRBJ1-1; no definite D call. The CDR3 is made up of 12 amino acids. The germline V gene encodes CDR1 SQVTM and CDR2 ANQGSEA. The V end lost 3 bases, the J end lost 1 base, and 6 bases lay between the germline ends. CDR3 residues: CSVDGGNTEAFF. The CDR3 DNA reads as TGCAGCGTTGACGGTGGGAACACTGAAGCTTTCTTT. The full variable domain, in which reference TRBV29-1 and TRBJ1-1 provide the parts outside the CDR3, is SAVISQKPSRDICQRGTSLTIQCQVDSQVTMMFWYRQQPGQSLTLIATANQGSEATYESGFVIDKFPISRPNLTFSTLTVSNMSPEDSSIYLCSVDGGNTEAFFGQGTRLTVV.

This clonotype was seen a few times. This chain uses TRBV6-6 with TRBJ2-2; the D gene is possibly TRBD1 (6 bases). The CDR3 extends over 15 amino acids. With 2 bases removed from V and 7 bases from J, the gap between germline ends came to 14 bases. Germline CDR1 is MNHNY and CDR2 is SVGAGI (reference sequence). This CDR3 is CASSYGGLLSGELFF. DNA for the CDR3: TGTGCCAGCAGTTACGGGGGCCTCTTGAGCGGGGAGCTGTTTTTT.

This clonotype has ten or more counts. The chain joins TRBV29-1 to TRBJ2-1; the match to TRBD2 covers 16 bases. The trim removed 6 bases at V and 8 bases at J, leaving 4 bases unmatched. Germline V CDR1 and CDR2: SQVTM, ANQGSEA. The length of the CDR3 is 14 residues. The CDR3 sequence is CSVPGLAGGDEQFF. In nucleotides, the CDR3 is TGCAGCGTCCCGGGACTAGCGGGAGGGGATGAGCAGTTCTTC.

This clonotype showed up just a few times. The chain joins TRBV10-1 to TRBJ2-2; TRBD1 matches 7 bases. This CDR3 contains 17 residues. J was trimmed by 3 bases and V by 1 base; bases with no gene match: 8. Germline CDR1 reads WNHNN; CDR2 reads SYGVQD (reference sequence). As DNA, the CDR3 is TGCGCCAGCAGTGAGTTTGGGACAGCTTTACACACCGGGGAGCTGTTTTTT. Its translation: CASSEFGTALHTGELFF.

In this sample, this clonotype turned up many times. V gene TRBV5-1 combines with J gene TRBJ2-2, with TRBD2 identical over 12 bases. With 4 bases clipped from V and 5 bases from J, the junction kept 3 bases outside the gene matches. The CDR3 totals 15 residues. Germline-derived CDR1 and CDR2 are SGHRS and YFSETQ. For the CDR3, the DNA is TGCGCCAGCAGCAAAGGACTAGCGGGGACCGGGGAGCTGTTTTTT. It specifies CASSKGLAGTGELFF.

The sample holds a few counts of this clonotype. The chain joins TRBV11-2 to TRBJ1-4; D remains ambiguous. Germline V lookup: CDR1 SGHAT, CDR2 FQNNGV. The CDR3 is made up of 14 amino acids. Between the trimmed V and J ends, which lost 4 bases and 10 bases, there was a span of 16 bases. The CDR3 DNA follows: TGTGCCAGCAGCTGGTCATCAGATGGCGGAAAACTGTTTTTT. Translation: CASSWSSDGGKLFF. The full variable domain, its missing parts supplied by reference TRBV11-2 and TRBJ1-4, is EAGVAQSPRYKIIEKRQSVAFWCNPISGHATLYWYQQILGQGPKLLIQFQNNGVVDDSQLPKDRFSAERLKGVDSTLKIQPAKLEDSAVYLCASSWSSDGGKLFFGSGTQLSVL.